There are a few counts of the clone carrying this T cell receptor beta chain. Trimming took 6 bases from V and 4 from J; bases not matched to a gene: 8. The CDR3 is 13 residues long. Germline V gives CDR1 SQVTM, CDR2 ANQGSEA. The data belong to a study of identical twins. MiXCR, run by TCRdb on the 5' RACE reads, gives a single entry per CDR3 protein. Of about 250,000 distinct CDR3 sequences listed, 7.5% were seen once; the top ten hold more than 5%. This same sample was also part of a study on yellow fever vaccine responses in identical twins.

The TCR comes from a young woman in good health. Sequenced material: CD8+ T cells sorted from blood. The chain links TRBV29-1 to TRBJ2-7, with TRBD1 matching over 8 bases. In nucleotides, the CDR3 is TGCAGCGTGGGGACCGGGACAGGTTACGAGCAGTACTTC. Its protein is CSVGTGTGYEQYF.